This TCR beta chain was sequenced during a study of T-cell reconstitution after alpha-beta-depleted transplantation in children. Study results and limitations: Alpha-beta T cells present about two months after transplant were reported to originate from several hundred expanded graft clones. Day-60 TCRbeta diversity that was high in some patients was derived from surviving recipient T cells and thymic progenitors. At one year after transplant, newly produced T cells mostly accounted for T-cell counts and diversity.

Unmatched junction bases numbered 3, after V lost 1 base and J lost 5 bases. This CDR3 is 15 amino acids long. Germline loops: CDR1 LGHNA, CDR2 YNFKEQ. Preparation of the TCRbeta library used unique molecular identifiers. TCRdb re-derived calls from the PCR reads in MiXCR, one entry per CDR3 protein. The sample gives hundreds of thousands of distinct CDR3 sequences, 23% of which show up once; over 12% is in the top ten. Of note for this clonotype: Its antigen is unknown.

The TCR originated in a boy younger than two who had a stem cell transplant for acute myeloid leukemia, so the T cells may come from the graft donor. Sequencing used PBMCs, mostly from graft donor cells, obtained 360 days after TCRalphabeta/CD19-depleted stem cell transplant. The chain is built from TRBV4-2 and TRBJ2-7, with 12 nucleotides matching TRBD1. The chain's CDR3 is CASSQAGTGGDEQYV. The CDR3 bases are TGTGCCAGCAGCCAAGCCGGGACAGGGGGCGACGAGCAGTACGTC.